The clone carrying this TCR beta chain has ten or more counts. The target antigen is unknown. The cDNA was produced through 5'RACE with 10-nucleotide random UMIs. TCRdb independently ran MiXCR on the 5' RACE reads; one entry per CDR3 protein. The sample shows some 48,000 distinct CDR3 sequences, over 9% of them seen only once. The data originate from a study of neurological immune-mediated disorders. General observations from the study: The highest TCR clonal expansion occurred in HTLV-1-associated myelopathy; multiple sclerosis fell below healthy controls.

Stored at -80 C, 2 million PBMCs were the source of the unsorted libraries. The sequenced material came from PBMCs. This clonotype originated in a middle-aged woman with HTLV-1-associated myelopathy (HAM/TSP).

The CDR3 loop reads CASTRDSYYEQYF. The CDR3 DNA sequence: TGTGCCAGCACCAGGGACAGTTACTACGAGCAGTACTTC. V is TRBV6-2 or TRBV6-3 and J is TRBJ2-7; 7 bases agree with TRBD1. The CDR3 runs to 13 residues. Germline CDR1 is MNHEY and CDR2 is SVGEGT. With 7 bases clipped from V and 3 bases from J, the junction kept 6 bases outside the gene matches.